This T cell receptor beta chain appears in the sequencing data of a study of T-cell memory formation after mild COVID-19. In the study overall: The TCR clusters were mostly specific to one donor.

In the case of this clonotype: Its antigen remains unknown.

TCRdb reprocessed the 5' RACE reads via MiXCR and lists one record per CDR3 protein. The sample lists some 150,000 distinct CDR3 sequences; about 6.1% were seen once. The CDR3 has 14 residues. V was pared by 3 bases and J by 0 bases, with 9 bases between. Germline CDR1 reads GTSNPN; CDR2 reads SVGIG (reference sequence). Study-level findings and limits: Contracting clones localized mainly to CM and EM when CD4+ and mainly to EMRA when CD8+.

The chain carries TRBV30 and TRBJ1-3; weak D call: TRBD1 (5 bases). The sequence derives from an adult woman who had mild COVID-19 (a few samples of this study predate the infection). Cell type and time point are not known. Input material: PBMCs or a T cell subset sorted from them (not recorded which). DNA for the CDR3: TGTGCCTGGAGCCCCGGGGGCTCTGGAAACACCATATATTTT. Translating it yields CAWSPGGSGNTIYF.